The clone carrying this T cell receptor beta chain was seen a few times. What it binds is unknown. Since all of the isolated RNA was reverse transcribed, expressed TCRB transcripts were what got sequenced. The protocol was immunoSEQ multiplex PCR, while the TCRdb copy is restricted to in-frame clones and leaves out a portion. This sample carries roughly 400,000 clones, about 15% of them seen once, and the ten largest clones take 0.035% to 0.04%. Germline trimming cut 4 bases from V and 4 bases from J; bases unmatched to any gene: 4. The CDR3 has 15 residues. CDR1 and CDR2 from the germline V gene are LNHNV and YYDKDF (reference sequence). It was via CD45RO/CCR7/CD25/CD127/CD95/CD27 that CD4+ naive, central memory, regulatory and stem cell-like memory cells were sorted. The sample originates from a study of beta chain features in type 1 diabetes. Broader study findings: The naive, central memory and Treg TCRB repertoires looked more alike in patients than they did in healthy donors.

This clonotype was sampled from a man aged 30 to 45 in good health. V and J are TRBV15 and TRBJ2-1, with 10 bases lining up with TRBD1. The specimen sequenced was naive CD4+ T cells from blood. CDR3 protein: CATSKRQGAYNEQFF. DNA of the CDR3: TGTGCCACCAGCAAGAGACAGGGGGCGTACAATGAGCAGTTCTTC.